Given below is one T cell receptor beta chain in context. The specificity of this receptor is unknown. No much larger clonotype is one base removed from it; base qualities were not supplied. These data originate in a study of identical twins (dated by TCRdb to about 2016). A note on the overall study: The study deep-sequenced TCR alpha and beta repertoires from monozygotic twins, unrelated adults of various ages and cord blood to test whether fetal clonotypes persist. To rule out contamination, replicate twin experiments were performed at different times with different library preparation protocols.

The CDR3 spans 13 residues, from the cysteine through the phenylalanine. Only CDR3 DNA is held: 39 bases, read in frame from base 1. The germline V gene (reference sequence) yields MNHEY for CDR1 and SMNVEV for CDR2. The germline ends are 10 bases apart after V is trimmed by 10 bases and J by 0 bases. What the authors observed across the whole study: Invariant T cells such as MAIT and iNKT could partly confound zero-insertion analyses, although diverse VJ usage argued against such confounding for most clonotypes. Fewer insertions were carried by abundant cord blood beta clonotypes; a weaker similar trend was observed in young adult naive repertoires, while no such trend was observed in memory repertoires. Compared with coincidental sharing between unrelated individuals, out-of-frame TCR alpha sequences shared between twins showed an excess of sequences with low generation probability. Because the same donors could not be followed over many years, the conclusions depended on cross-sectional statistical analysis. A weaker excess of twin sharing was found in beta out-of-frame sequences because the signal-to-noise ratio was lowered by fewer shared sequences. Out-of-frame TCR alpha sharing in monozygotic twins was systematically underestimated by recombination models, whereas sharing between unrelated individuals was in agreement with the recombination models.

Library preparation used 5' RACE. Sequencer: Illumina HiSeq 2000. Template switching introduced a universal primer binding site; the final cDNA contained a unique molecular identifier, enabling accurate counting of TCR cDNA molecules. Specific primers in the conserved constant-segment region were used to synthesize first-strand cDNA for TCR alpha and beta chains. To control for contamination, every cDNA library was double barcoded, receiving both a SMART-Mk sample barcode and Illumina barcodes. TruSeq adapter sequences and Illumina sample barcodes were added in two successive PCR steps. Sequencing of the TCR alpha and beta cDNA libraries was done on the Illumina HiSeq platform using custom primers. As for the authors' bioinformatics: Raw reads were processed with MiGEC to extract unique molecular identifiers, and MiXCR was used to determine CDR3 positions. Recombination models were inferred per individual with the repgenHMM and IGoR tools using an EM algorithm. The analysis of shared clonotypes was done with the tcR package in R, with sharing normalized by the product of cloneset sizes. Out-of-frame nonproductive sequences were analyzed to study raw recombination free of thymic and clonal selection effects. Starting from the raw public reads, TCRdb applied fastp trimming at Q25, assembled clones with MiXCR and retained in-frame beta chains. Identical CDR3 proteins give one entry, which carries the most common genes and DNA. TCRdb's processing, not the authors' own work, is the source of the V and J calls. In all, the sample holds around 690,000 distinct CDR3 sequences, and about 20% of those were seen once. The ten top clones hold roughly 4% of the sample.

All donors were healthy Caucasians. The twin cohort comprised three pairs of female monozygotic twins, all aged roughly 18 to 30 years. Peripheral blood mononuclear cells were used as the source from which RNA for TCR libraries was isolated. Another study also made use of these data, one on T cells expressing NK-cell markers. According to the second study: In sorted CD3+CD56+NKG2C+, CD3+CD56+NKG2C- and CD3+CD56-NKG2C+ T-cell subsets from about 8 donors, TCR beta-chain repertoires were profiled. Among the eight sequenced donors, seven were HCMV-seropositive and one was HCMV-seronegative. In several experiments an anti-gammadeltaTCR antibody was added to restrict sorting to alphabetaTCR-expressing T cells. In six donors, the dominant CD3+CD56+NKG2C+ clonotypes ranked among the top 10 CD8+ clonotypes, making up about 1.0-7.0% of CD8+ T cells. Those dominant clonotypes were again the most abundant among CD3+CD56-NKG2C+ cells in a few donors, at about 28.3-60.1%. It remained unclear whether the expanded NKG2C-expressing T cell clones were specific for HCMV antigens. The study sequenced eight donors, all healthy volunteers chosen at random: three men and five women. To determine HCMV serostatus, a commercial ELISA kit was used to detect HCMV-specific IgG in serum. Bulk peripheral blood T-cell repertoires were additionally sequenced from unsorted PBMC for six donors. MIGEC was used to demultiplex reads and group reads by UMI, and MiTCR was used to assemble and quantify clonotypes. To exclude erroneous sequences, only TCR cDNA sequences supported by at least two reads were retained. Downstream repertoire analysis used the tcR package, and clonotypes were matched across fractions by CDR3 nucleotide sequence plus V segment. VDJmatch was used to annotate antigen specificity against VDJdb, with one amino acid substitution in CDR3 allowed.

This receptor was identified in a woman under 30 in good health. The sample comprised PBMCs. The chain is made from TRBV27 and TRBJ1-3; no D segment can be confidently identified. The CDR3 reads CATIPNSGNTIYF. The DNA sequence is given as TGTGCCACAATCCCCAACTCTGGAAACACCATATATTTT.